These 32 T cell receptor beta chains came from one sample sequenced in a study of blood T cell repertoires in COVID-19. Here immunoSEQ multiplex PCR was the method, and the copy in TCRdb shows in-frame clones only, minus some. The data show about 300,000 clones, approximately 83% seen once. Sequenced: peripheral blood. Receptors originate from a human donor in a cohort sampled during active COVID-19.

CDR3 DNA: TGTGCCAGCAGTTACGATGGGGCTTCCTATAATTCACCCCTCCACTTT. This sequence encodes CASSYDGASYNSPLHF. The chain combines TRBV6-5 with TRBJ1-6, with D possibly matching TRBD1 (5 bases). The length of the CDR3 is 16 residues. Trimming took off 2 bases at V and 1 base at J, with 9 bases between the two ends. The germline V gene has CDR1 MNHEY and CDR2 SVGAGI.

The gene calls are TRBV15 and TRBJ1-2, with 8 bases matching TRBD1. CDR1 and CDR2 (germline): LNHNV, YYDKDF (reference sequence). The CDR3 totals 17 residues. V shed 3 bases and J 3 bases; nucleotides not matched to a gene: 12. In nucleotides, the CDR3 is TGTGCCACCAGCAGTCCCCAGGGGGCCGGGGGCTACTATGGCTACACCTTC. It translates to CATSSPQGAGGYYGYTF.

The chain employs TRBV18 and TRBJ1-1; D is perhaps TRBD1 (5 bases). Trimming removed 3 bases at V and 8 bases at J, with 16 bases between. The CDR3 is made up of 14 amino acids. The germline V gene encodes CDR1 KGHSH and CDR2 LQKENI. The CDR3: CASSPQGLPGEAFF. In nucleotides, the CDR3 is TGTGCCAGCTCACCGCAGGGTCTACCCGGAGAAGCTTTCTTT.

The chain recombines TRBV6-5 with TRBJ2-2; 9 bases are shared with TRBD2. The V and J ends lost 6 bases and 4 bases, in that order; junction bases with no gene match: 6. There are 15 residues in the CDR3. CDR1 and CDR2 (germline): MNHEY, SVGAGI. The DNA of the CDR3 is TGTGCCAGCAGCCGACTAGCGGAGGGCACCGGGGAGCTGTTTTTT. Protein sequence: CASSRLAEGTGELFF.

The rearrangement uses TRBV10-3 and TRBJ1-5; the match to TRBD1 covers 8 bases. The CDR3 runs 17 residues. Looked up from germline, CDR1 is ENHRY and CDR2 is SYGVKD. Unmatched junction bases numbered 13, after V lost 3 bases and J lost 6 bases. CDR3 residues: CAISDRSGGRSSQPQHF. In DNA, the CDR3 is TGTGCCATCAGTGACCGATCAGGGGGCAGATCTAGTCAGCCCCAGCATTTT.

The genes are TRBV7-3 and TRBJ2-1; 11 bases are shared with TRBD2. Germline CDR1 SGHTA, CDR2 FQGTGA. The V gene end was trimmed by 2 bases and the J gene end by 7 bases; junction bases not matched to a gene: 4. There are 15 residues in the CDR3. The CDR3 reads CASSLLAGGPNEQFF. The DNA for the CDR3 is TGTGCCAGCAGCTTATTAGCGGGAGGGCCGAATGAGCAGTTCTTC.

DNA for the CDR3: TGCGCCAGCAGCCTTGTGACGGGATCCTACGAGCAGTACTTC. Encoded protein: CASSLVTGSYEQYF. V is TRBV5-1 and J is TRBJ2-7; tentative D call: TRBD2 (5 bases). CDR1 and CDR2 from the germline V gene are SGHRS and YFSETQ. Trimming pared 4 bases from V and 1 base from J, leaving 12 bases between. The CDR3 is 14 amino acids.

The sample holds one count of this clone. The chain recombines TRBV3-1 (or the pseudogene TRBV3-2) with TRBJ2-5, with TRBD1 as a possible D gene (5 bases). CDR3 length equals 14 residues. The germline V gene encodes CDR1 LGHDT and CDR2 YNNKEL (reference sequence). The V end lost 4 bases, the J end lost 2 bases, and 11 bases lay between the germline ends. The CDR3 DNA reads as TGTGCCAGCAGCCGCCATCGACAGCAAGAGACCCAGTACTTC. Its protein product is CASSRHRQQETQYF.

This sequence joins TRBV27 and TRBJ1-4; 8 nucleotides align to TRBD1. The CDR3 spans 16 residues. With V trimmed by 3 bases and J by 8 bases, 11 bases remained unmatched. Looked up from germline, CDR1 is MNHEY and CDR2 is SMNVEV (reference sequence). The CDR3 sequence is CASSFRTGFTGEKLFF. CDR3 in DNA: TGTGCCAGCAGTTTTCGGACAGGGTTTACGGGAGAAAAACTGTTTTTT.

This chain uses TRBV4-2 with TRBJ2-6; TRBD2 matches 9 bases. Germline V CDR1 and CDR2: LGHNA, YNFKEQ. J lost 1 base, V lost 0 bases, and 10 bases had no gene match. The CDR3 runs to 20 residues. In nucleotides, the CDR3 is TGTGCCAGCAGCCAAGATTATCGAGGACTAGCGTTGTCTGGGGCCAACGTCCTGACTTTC. Translation: CASSQDYRGLALSGANVLTF.

The CDR3 nucleotides read TGTGCCAGCGGGACCACAGGGGGCACTGAAGCTTTCTTT. The encoded protein is CASGTTGGTEAFF. J is TRBJ1-1 and V is TRBV11-2, with TRBD1 identical over 8 bases. The V gene end was trimmed by 8 bases and the J gene end by 4 bases; junction bases not matched to a gene: 6. Per the germline V gene, CDR1 is SGHAT and CDR2 is FQNNGV. The CDR3 length is 13 residues.

The rearrangement links TRBV30 to TRBJ2-3, with D possibly being TRBD2 (6 bases). This CDR3 contains 13 residues. The V end was cut by 0 bases, the J end by 10 bases, with 14 bases between. The germline gives CDR1 GTSNPN, CDR2 SVGIG (reference sequence). In DNA, the CDR3 is TGTGCCTGGAGTGTTGGCGGGAACCCCCCGCAGTATTTT. Its translation: CAWSVGGNPPQYF.

This chain joins TRBV5-1 and TRBJ2-5, with D unclear. CDR1 and CDR2 (germline): SGHRS, YFSETQ. CDR3 length equals 14 residues. V lost 0 bases and J 2 bases, leaving 8 bases between the germline ends. CDR3 sequence: CASSLGSTQETQYF. The CDR3, as DNA: TGCGCCAGCAGCTTGGGTAGCACACAAGAGACCCAGTACTTC.

In this sample, this clone turned up once. The chain links TRBV3-1 (or the pseudogene TRBV3-2) to TRBJ2-1; D gene uncertain. The germline gives CDR1 LGHDT, CDR2 YNNKEL (reference sequence). CDR3 length: 12 amino acids. Deletions cut 5 bases from V and 10 bases from J, with 12 bases between. The CDR3 sequence is CASSKSPQEQFF. CDR3 nucleotides: TGTGCCAGCAGCAAATCTCCACAGGAGCAGTTCTTC.

The sample holds one count of this clone. J is TRBJ1-3 and V is TRBV3-1 (or the pseudogene TRBV3-2); 11 positions agree with TRBD1. Germline values: CDR1 LGHDT, CDR2 YNNKEL (reference sequence). V shed 10 bases and J 7 bases; nucleotides not matched to a gene: 18. The CDR3 contains 17 residues. The CDR3 sequence is CATQNSGTGGSLNTIYF. CDR3 DNA: TGTGCCACCCAGAACTCCGGGACAGGGGGTAGCCTGAACACCATATATTTT.

The chain employs TRBV3-1 (or the pseudogene TRBV3-2) and TRBJ2-5; D gene unclear. V was trimmed by 4 bases and J by 1 base, leaving 10 bases between them. The CDR3 sequence is 14 residues long. The germline V gene has CDR1 LGHDT and CDR2 YNNKEL (reference sequence). Here the CDR3 reads CASSLRNGQETQYF. In nucleotides, the CDR3 is TGTGCCAGCAGCCTGAGAAACGGCCAAGAGACCCAGTACTTC.

The gene calls are TRBV11-2 and TRBJ2-7, with D maybe TRBD1 (6 bases). The CDR3 has 15 residues. With 5 bases removed from V and 2 bases from J, the gap between germline ends came to 16 bases. Germline V lookup: CDR1 SGHAT, CDR2 FQNNGV. The CDR3 protein is CASSPGTPFTYEQYF. CDR3 DNA: TGTGCCAGCAGCCCCGGGACACCTTTTACCTACGAGCAGTACTTC.

This clone was seen a handful of times. The genes are TRBV4-1 and TRBJ2-1; TRBD2 matches at 12 bases. The CDR3 runs 15 residues. Trimming took 4 bases from V and 5 from J; bases not matched to a gene: 3. Per germline, CDR1 MGHRA and CDR2 YSYEKL. For the CDR3, the DNA is TGCGCCAGCAGCCCTACTAGCGGGAGGAACAATGAGCAGTTCTTC. Translated: CASSPTSGRNNEQFF.

This chain uses TRBV9 with TRBJ2-3; D gene ambiguous. Germline V gene sequence: CDR1 SGDLS, CDR2 YYNGEE. Trimming removed 0 bases at V and 4 bases at J, with 12 bases between. CDR3 size: 15 residues. The CDR3 DNA reads as TGTGCCAGCAGCGTAGAAGGCCGCCGGGCAGATACGCAGTATTTT. Translation gives CASSVEGRRADTQYF.

This clone was detected only a few times. The chain recombines TRBV7-8 with TRBJ2-1; 12 positions match TRBD2. The CDR3 runs 16 residues. The germline V gene has CDR1 SGHVS and CDR2 FQNEAQ. V shed 5 bases and J 6 bases; nucleotides not matched to a gene: 8. As DNA, the CDR3 is TGTGCCAGCAGCCGCACGACTAGCGGGAGCCTCAATGAGCAGTTCTTC. It translates to CASSRTTSGSLNEQFF.

DNA for the CDR3: TGTGCCAGCAGCCTAGCGGGAGGGCCCACCGGGGAGCTGTTTTTT. Translation: CASSLAGGPTGELFF. The chain links TRBV3-1 (or the pseudogene TRBV3-2) to TRBJ2-2; 11 nucleotides align to TRBD2. CDR1 is LGHDT and CDR2 is YNNKEL in the germline V gene (reference sequence). J was trimmed by 4 bases and V by 4 bases; bases with no gene match: 2. The CDR3 has 15 amino acids.

This clone showed up just once. V and J are TRBV10-2 and TRBJ2-2; D is possibly TRBD1 (5 bases). Deletions cut 0 bases from V and 0 bases from J, with 8 bases between. This CDR3 contains 16 residues. Germline loops: CDR1 WSHSY, CDR2 SAAADI. This CDR3 reads CASSESSRANTGELFF. The CDR3 DNA follows: TGCGCCAGCAGTGAGTCGAGCAGGGCGAACACCGGGGAGCTGTTTTTT.

The count of this clone is one. The chain couples TRBV7-2 to TRBJ2-5, with D possibly being TRBD2 (6 bases). This CDR3 region has 16 residues. V lost 4 bases to trimming and J lost 2 bases, with 17 bases between them. Germline CDR1 and CDR2: SGHTA and FQGNSA. In nucleotides, the CDR3 is TGTGCCAGCAGCTCCCAACCGGGACTCAGGCAAGAGACCCAGTACTTC. Amino acids: CASSSQPGLRQETQYF.

The chain carries TRBV7-2 and TRBJ2-7; 9 bases map to TRBD2. The CDR3 loop spans 15 amino acids. V shed 1 base and J 6 bases; nucleotides not matched to a gene: 7. Germline values: CDR1 SGHTA, CDR2 FQGNSA. In DNA, the CDR3 is TGTGCCAGCAGCTTAGATGGCGGGAGGGCCCGCGAGCAGTACTTC. The encoded protein is CASSLDGGRAREQYF.

The rearrangement links TRBV5-1 to TRBJ2-6; the D is unclear. V lost 4 bases, J lost 3 bases, and 11 bases lay in between. CDR1 and CDR2 from the germline V gene are SGHRS and YFSETQ. The CDR3 is 15 amino acids. The chain's CDR3 is CASSTALVGANVLTF. The CDR3 DNA reads TGCGCCAGCAGCACTGCCTTGGTTGGGGCCAACGTCCTGACTTTC.

This chain uses TRBV9 with TRBJ2-1, with 10 bases aligning to TRBD2. The germline gives CDR1 SGDLS, CDR2 YYNGEE. The CDR3 covers 18 residues. Germline trimming cut 0 bases from V and 7 bases from J; bases unmatched to any gene: 13. The CDR3 loop is CASSVAPGKLAGVNEQFF. Written as DNA, the CDR3 is TGTGCCAGCAGCGTAGCGCCCGGGAAGCTAGCGGGAGTAAATGAGCAGTTCTTC.

The chain joins TRBV4-1 to TRBJ2-1, with D possibly being TRBD2 (5 bases). The CDR3 has 15 amino acids. Trimming took off 2 bases at V and 3 bases at J, with 11 bases between the two ends. Germline CDR1 reads MGHRA; CDR2 reads YSYEKL. CDR3 loop: CASSQSRAGYNEQFF. DNA for the CDR3: TGCGCCAGCAGCCAATCGAGGGCCGGCTACAATGAGCAGTTCTTC.

V gene TRBV7-2 combines with J gene TRBJ2-7, with D possibly being TRBD1 (6 bases). Per germline, CDR1 SGHTA and CDR2 FQGNSA. The CDR3 sequence is 14 residues long. V was shortened by 5 bases and J by 3 bases, with 14 bases between the two germline ends. CDR3 coding DNA: TGTGCCAGCAGCCCAGGACAGAATCTCTACGAGCAGTACTTC. Protein: CASSPGQNLYEQYF. Full variable domain (outside the CDR3, taken from reference TRBV7-2 and TRBJ2-7): GAGVSQSPSNKVTEKGKDVELRCDPISGHTALYWYRQSLGQGLEFLIYFQGNSAPDKSGLPSDRFSAERTGGSVSTLTIQRTQQEDSAVYLCASSPGQNLYEQYFGPGTRLTVT.

The V gene is TRBV3-1 (or the pseudogene TRBV3-2), the J gene TRBJ1-1, with D possibly being TRBD1 (6 bases). The CDR3 spans 16 residues. V gave up 0 bases and J gave up 6 bases, with 17 bases separating them. Germline CDR1 LGHDT, CDR2 YNNKEL (reference sequence). Here the CDR3 DNA reads TGTGCCAGCAGCCAAGATGGGGGCGGGTGGGGCTCTGAAGCTTTCTTT. As protein: CASSQDGGGWGSEAFF.

The chain recombines TRBV4-1 with TRBJ2-1, with 8 bases aligning to TRBD2. The CDR3 totals 16 residues. CDR1 MGHRA and CDR2 YSYEKL come from the germline V gene. Germline trimming cut 4 bases from V and 6 bases from J; bases unmatched to any gene: 11. DNA of the CDR3: TGCGCCAGCAGCCGTACCGGGCGGGAGGTCCCCAATGAGCAGTTCTTC. Translation: CASSRTGREVPNEQFF.

V and J are TRBV27 and TRBJ1-3; D gene unclear. CDR1 is MNHEY, CDR2 SMNVEV, per germline (reference sequence). With 6 bases removed from V and 0 bases from J, the gap between germline ends came to 12 bases. This CDR3 is built from 15 residues. The CDR3 DNA reads as TGTGCCAGCAGGGCAGTCGGGAGCTCTGGAAACACCATATATTTT. As protein: CASRAVGSSGNTIYF.

V is TRBV11-2 and J is TRBJ2-7, with a possible D match to TRBD2 (5 bases). Germline loops: CDR1 SGHAT, CDR2 FQNNGV. The V gene lost 4 bases and the J gene lost 3 bases, with 13 bases spanning the gap. The length of the CDR3 is 14 residues. The CDR3 DNA sequence: TGTGCCAGCAGCTCCCTAGCCGGGTTCTACGAGCAGTACTTC. It codes for CASSSLAGFYEQYF.